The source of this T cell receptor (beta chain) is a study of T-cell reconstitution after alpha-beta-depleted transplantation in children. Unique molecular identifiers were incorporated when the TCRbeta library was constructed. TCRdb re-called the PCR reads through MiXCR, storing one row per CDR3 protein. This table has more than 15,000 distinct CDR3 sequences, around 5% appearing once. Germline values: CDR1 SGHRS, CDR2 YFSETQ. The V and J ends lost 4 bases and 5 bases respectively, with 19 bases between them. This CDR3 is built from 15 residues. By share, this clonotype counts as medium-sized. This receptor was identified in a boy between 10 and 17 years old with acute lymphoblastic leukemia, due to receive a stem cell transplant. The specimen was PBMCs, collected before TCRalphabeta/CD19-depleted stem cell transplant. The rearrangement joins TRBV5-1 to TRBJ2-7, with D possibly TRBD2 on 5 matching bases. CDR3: CASSPLVEGWNEQYF. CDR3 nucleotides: TGCGCCAGCAGCCCCCTTGTTGAGGGCTGGAACGAGCAGTACTTC.